These T cell receptor beta chains were read from a single sample in a study of vaccination effects on CD4 cells after COVID-19. These receptors have no identified antigens. Sequenced by immunoSEQ multiplex PCR; TCRdb stores in-frame clones only, minus some. The table has 55,000 to 75,000 clones, 65% to 85% seen once. The sample here was CD4+ T cells from PBMCs cultured with HCoV-NL63 spike peptides, taken before COVID-19 vaccination. Receptor source: a human donor who received a COVID-19 vaccine. The CDR3 runs from the conserved cysteine through the conserved F or W. D genes are given only for firm matches. Clone size is shown for a subset of rows, as once, few, many or a class of expanded clone.

size	V	D	J	CDR3	DNA
NA	TRBV5-1	NA	TRBJ2-3	CASSLRSGDTQYF	TGCGCCAGCAGCCTCCGCAGCGGAGATACGCAGTATTTT
few	TRBV3-1/TRBV3-2	NA	TRBJ1-5	CASSRAGAQPQHF	TGTGCCAGCAGCCGGGCAGGGGCCCAGCCCCAGCATTTT
once	TRBV6-4	NA	TRBJ2-1	CASSDWIGFGEQFF	TGTGCCAGCAGTGACTGGATCGGGTTCGGTGAGCAGTTCTTC
NA	TRBV4-1	NA	TRBJ1-2	CASSQMGRYGYTF	TGCGCCAGCAGCCAAATGGGGCGGTATGGCTACACCTTC
NA	TRBV28	NA	TRBJ1-1	CASRVWVNTEAFF	TGTGCCAGCAGGGTCTGGGTGAACACTGAAGCTTTCTTT
NA	TRBV5-1	NA	TRBJ2-2	CASTRTQGPGELFF	TGCGCCAGCACCCGGACCCAGGGTCCCGGGGAGCTGTTTTTT
NA	TRBV5-1	TRBD1	TRBJ2-2	CASSARTGRNTGELFF	TGCGCCAGCAGCGCCCGGACAGGCCGGAACACCGGGGAGCTGTTTTTT
few	TRBV20-1	NA	TRBJ2-4	CSGGTSNIQYF	TGCAGTGGGGGGACATCGAACATTCAGTACTTC
NA	TRBV24-1	NA	TRBJ1-1	CATGGASTEAFF	TGTGCCACTGGGGGGGCTTCCACTGAAGCTTTCTTT
NA	TRBV5-1	TRBD1	TRBJ1-2	CASSLGQGKGYTF	TGCGCCAGCAGCTTGGGACAGGGCAAAGGCTACACCTTC
NA	TRBV4-3	TRBD2	TRBJ2-5	CASSQGPSGGQETQYF	TGCGCCAGCAGCCAAGGCCCTAGCGGGGGACAAGAGACCCAGTACTTC
few	TRBV5-6	NA	TRBJ1-5	CASSFGGAGAQPQHF	TGTGCCAGCAGCTTCGGGGGGGCCGGAGCTCAGCCCCAGCATTTT
NA	TRBV12-3/TRBV12-4	TRBD1	TRBJ1-2	CANAREGAGGYTF	TGTGCCAACGCGAGGGAGGGGGCTGGCGGCTACACCTTC
NA	TRBV19	NA	TRBJ1-3	CASSIGAGSGNTIYF	TGTGCCAGTAGTATCGGGGCAGGCTCTGGAAACACCATATATTTT
few	TRBV9	TRBD2	TRBJ2-5	CASSPLRAGSETQYF	TGTGCCAGCAGCCCCTTGAGAGCGGGGTCGGAGACCCAGTACTTC
NA	TRBV18	TRBD1	TRBJ2-3	CASSPVGTGSTDTQYF	TGTGCCAGCTCACCGGTCGGGACAGGAAGCACAGATACGCAGTATTTT
once	TRBV24-1	NA	TRBJ2-4	CATSDSGVGAKNIQYF	TGTGCCACCAGTGATTCGGGGGTCGGGGCCAAAAACATTCAGTACTTC
NA	TRBV5-8	NA	TRBJ2-3	CASPTAWGLPHTDTQYF	TGTGCCAGCCCCACCGCCTGGGGGCTCCCGCACACAGATACGCAGTATTTT
NA	TRBV3-1/TRBV3-2	TRBD2	TRBJ2-3	CASSQDRLAGDTQYF	TGTGCCAGCAGCCAAGATCGGCTAGCGGGAGATACGCAGTATTTT
NA	TRBV12-5	NA	TRBJ2-5	CASGSPRGAAETQYF	TGTGCTAGTGGTTCCCCCCGGGGGGCGGCGGAGACCCAGTACTTC
NA	TRBV18	TRBD2	TRBJ2-1	CASSLLAGLSSSYNEQFF	TGTGCCAGCTCACTCTTAGCGGGGCTTTCTAGCTCCTACAATGAGCAGTTCTTC
NA	TRBV18	TRBD1	TRBJ2-5	CASSPPGQGTLKTQYF	TGTGCCAGCTCACCGCCGGGACAGGGGACTCTGAAGACCCAGTACTTC
NA	TRBV3-1/TRBV3-2	NA	TRBJ2-5	CASSQDFGPLKETQYF	TGTGCCAGCAGCCAAGACTTCGGACCTTTAAAAGAGACCCAGTACTTC
NA	TRBV30	NA	TRBJ1-2	CAWSEFNYGYTF	TGTGCCTGGAGTGAATTCAACTATGGCTACACCTTC
NA	TRBV28	TRBD1	TRBJ1-1	CASSWGQGASEAFF	TGTGCCAGCAGTTGGGGACAGGGGGCCTCTGAAGCTTTCTTT
NA	TRBV6-5	TRBD1	TRBJ2-3	CASSFQGASTDTQYF	TGTGCCAGCAGTTTTCAGGGGGCGAGCACAGATACGCAGTATTTT
NA	TRBV19	NA	TRBJ2-1	CASSMGRQPDYNEQFF	TGTGCCAGTAGTATGGGAAGACAGCCCGATTACAATGAGCAGTTCTTC
NA	TRBV28	TRBD1	TRBJ1-5	CASSGGQGYQPQHF	TGTGCCAGCAGTGGGGGACAGGGATATCAGCCCCAGCATTTT
NA	TRBV7-3	TRBD1	TRBJ2-3	CASSRDRPPDTQYF	TGTGCCAGCAGTCGGGACAGGCCCCCAGATACGCAGTATTTT
once	TRBV4-3	NA	TRBJ1-4	CASSQVAGRAAANEKLFF	TGCGCCAGCAGCCAAGTTGCAGGGAGGGCAGCTGCTAATGAAAAACTGTTTTTT
NA	TRBV28	NA	TRBJ2-5	CASSWTVPGTQYF	TGTGCCAGCAGCTGGACAGTCCCGGGGACCCAGTACTTC
NA	TRBV7-3	NA	TRBJ1-1	CASSLDQGNTEAFF	TGTGCCAGCAGCTTAGATCAAGGGAACACTGAAGCTTTCTTT
NA	TRBV4-3	NA	TRBJ1-4	CASSQDGRGENEKLFF	TGCGCCAGCAGCCAAGATGGGCGGGGTGAAAATGAAAAACTGTTTTTT
NA	TRBV19	TRBD2	TRBJ2-5	CASSKDSGEFETQYF	TGTGCCAGTAGTAAGGATAGCGGGGAGTTTGAGACCCAGTACTTC
NA	TRBV3-1/TRBV3-2	NA	TRBJ1-3	CASSPYALQGRAGNTIYF	TGTGCCAGCAGCCCCTATGCTTTGCAGGGGAGGGCTGGAAACACCATATATTTT
NA	TRBV5-1	NA	TRBJ2-4	CASSPGIPPWTKNIQYF	TGCGCCAGCAGCCCTGGGATCCCCCCTTGGACCAAAAACATTCAGTACTTC
NA	TRBV9	NA	TRBJ2-1	CASSVASGTNEQFF	TGTGCCAGCAGCGTAGCGTCAGGCACCAATGAGCAGTTCTTC
NA	TRBV21-1	NA	TRBJ2-3	CASSKVSLGGPGQGFTDTQYF	TGTGCCAGCAGCAAAGTCTCTCTCGGAGGTCCGGGACAGGGGTTCACAGATACGCAGTATTTT
NA	TRBV6-6	NA	TRBJ2-3	CASSSTTYLTDTQYF	TGTGCCAGCAGTTCCACGACGTACCTCACAGATACGCAGTATTTT
NA	TRBV19	NA	TRBJ2-2	CASNRPGVRGNTGELFF	TGTGCCAGTAACCGCCCCGGCGTTAGGGGGAACACCGGGGAGCTGTTTTTT
NA	TRBV6-6	NA	TRBJ2-4	CASGPIRALLAKNIQYF	TGTGCCAGCGGTCCTATCCGGGCACTACTAGCCAAAAACATTCAGTACTTC
few	TRBV11-1	NA	TRBJ1-1	CASSSGSMNTEAFF	TGTGCCAGCAGCTCCGGGTCCATGAACACTGAAGCTTTCTTT
NA	TRBV11-1	NA	TRBJ2-5	CASRTTSLGETQYF	TGTGCCAGCCGAACGACTAGTTTGGGAGAGACCCAGTACTTC
few	TRBV5-1	NA	TRBJ2-3	CASSLQDADTQYF	TGCGCCAGCAGCTTGCAGGACGCAGATACGCAGTATTTT
few	TRBV6-1	NA	TRBJ1-3	CASSELYPSSGNTIYF	TGTGCCAGCAGTGAACTCTACCCGAGCTCTGGAAACACCATATATTTT
NA	TRBV4-3	NA	TRBJ1-1	CASSQVGRGAEAFF	TGCGCCAGCAGCCAAGTGGGCAGGGGTGCTGAAGCTTTCTTT
once	TRBV7-6	NA	TRBJ2-2	CASSLSRGHSGELFF	TGTGCCAGCAGCTTATCTAGGGGCCATAGTGGGGAGCTGTTTTTT
once	TRBV15	NA	TRBJ1-3	CATSREGLSGNTIYF	TGTGCCACCAGCAGGGAGGGGTTAAGTGGAAACACCATATATTTT
once	TRBV30	TRBD1	TRBJ1-4	CAWSDRDEKLFF	TGTGCCTGGTCTGACAGGGATGAAAAACTGTTTTTT